These 32 T cell receptor beta chains share one sample of origin, sequenced in a study of shared clonotypes between healthy human individuals. Clones were sequenced by immunoSEQ multiplex PCR, and TCRdb holds only the in-frame ones, with some missing. In the table there are some 200,000 clones, 65% to 70% of which are singletons. The sequenced sample was memory CD4+ T cells sorted from blood. Subset indicated: CD45RA-negative fraction. The source is a man younger than 45 in good health.

The CDR3 DNA follows: TGTGCCAGCAGCCCCTCGGACAGGGTTCGACAGCCCCAGCATTTT. Translated, it gives CASSPSDRVRQPQHF. V usage is TRBV21-1 and J usage is TRBJ1-5; TRBD1 is taken as the D call from the table, unchecked against the DNA. TRBV21-1 has pseudogene status. This CDR3 comprises 15 residues.

This chain joins TRBV10-1 and TRBJ2-1; TRBD2 aligns across 11 bases. With V trimmed by 0 bases and J by 8 bases, 12 bases remained unmatched. Germline values: CDR1 WNHNN, CDR2 SYGVQD (reference sequence). The CDR3 length is 18 residues. CDR3 sequence: CASSESVFKLAGDDEQFF. The CDR3 DNA reads as TGCGCCAGCAGTGAGTCGGTCTTCAAACTAGCGGGAGATGATGAGCAGTTCTTC.

The chain couples TRBV19 to TRBJ2-7; 8 positions agree with TRBD2. Germline CDR1 and CDR2: LNHDA and SQIVND (reference sequence). CDR3 length: 17 residues. The trim removed 4 bases at V and 3 bases at J, leaving 14 bases unmatched. CDR3 sequence (DNA): TGTGCCAGTAGTAGGCGGAGCGGGAGTTCCCGAGGCTACGAGCAGTACTTC. This encodes CASSRRSGSSRGYEQYF.

The chain has TRBV9 and TRBJ1-1, with D perhaps matching TRBD1 (6 bases). Trimming took 3 bases from V and 6 from J, leaving 12 bases between them. CDR1 SGDLS and CDR2 YYNGEE come from the germline V gene. This CDR3 is built from 13 residues. The CDR3 loop is CASSAVAGAEAFF. The DNA for the CDR3 is TGTGCCAGCAGCGCCGTGGCAGGGGCTGAAGCTTTCTTT. The full variable domain, rest sourced from reference TRBV9 and TRBJ1-1, is DSGVTQTPKHLITATGQRVTLRCSPRSGDLSVYWYQQSLDQGLQFLIQYYNGEERAKGNILERFSAQQFPDLHSELNLSSLELGDSALYFCASSAVAGAEAFFGQGTRLTVV.

This rearrangement joins TRBV6-5 to TRBJ1-2; D is ambiguous. The CDR3 length is 15 residues. Germline V gene data show CDR1 as MNHEY and CDR2 as SVGAGI. Trimming left V 0 bases short and J 6 bases short, with 14 bases between. CDR3: CASSYSSDGSDGYTF. CDR3 bases: TGTGCCAGCAGTTACTCATCTGACGGCAGCGATGGCTACACCTTC.

This clone was counted only a few times. The V call is TRBV27, the J call TRBJ1-5; D is unclear. Trimming pared 7 bases from V and 6 bases from J, leaving 10 bases between. The CDR3 spans 12 residues. Germline assignment: CDR1 MNHEY and CDR2 SMNVEV (reference sequence). CDR3 nucleotides: TGTGCCAGCACTTCAAATGGTCAGCCCCAGCATTTT. Protein product: CASTSNGQPQHF.

The V gene is TRBV18, the J gene TRBJ2-1; 8 bases are shared with TRBD1. V trimming: 5 bases; J trimming: 0 bases; junction bases outside the gene matches: 3. This CDR3 region has 15 residues. Germline V lookup: CDR1 KGHSH, CDR2 LQKENI. CDR3: CASSSTGASYNEQFF. CDR3 bases: TGTGCCAGCTCATCGACAGGGGCCTCCTACAATGAGCAGTTCTTC.

The chain is built from TRBV5-1 and TRBJ1-2, with no clear D. Germline V gives CDR1 SGHRS, CDR2 YFSETQ. This CDR3 contains 13 residues. V lost 4 bases to trimming and J lost 6 bases, with 13 bases between them. The CDR3 sequence: CASSSVEDDGYTF. CDR3 coding DNA: TGCGCCAGCAGCAGTGTGGAAGACGATGGCTACACCTTC. Full variable domain (missing parts from reference TRBV5-1 and TRBJ1-2): KAGVTQTPRYLIKTRGQQVTLSCSPISGHRSVSWYQQTPGQGLQFLFEYFSETQRNKGNFPGRFSGRQFSNSRSEMNVSTLELGDSALYLCASSSVEDDGYTFGSGTRLTVV.

The chain combines TRBV28 with TRBJ2-7, with D tentatively TRBD2 (6 bases). V dropped 4 bases and J dropped 2 bases, with 15 bases sitting between them. CDR1 and CDR2 (germline): MDHEN, SYDVKM. CDR3 size: 15 residues. The CDR3 nucleotides are TGTGCCAGCAGTTACCGCGGGGCCGCAACCTACGAGCAGTACTTC. Translating gives CASSYRGAATYEQYF.

The chain combines TRBV6-5 with TRBJ2-7, with 9 nucleotides matching TRBD1. The CDR3 loop spans 12 amino acids. Trimming cost V 3 bases and J 9 bases; bases outside gene matches: 3. Per germline, CDR1 MNHEY and CDR2 SVGAGI. The CDR3 DNA follows: TGTGCCAGCAGTTATAGGGGACAGGGGCAGTACTTC. This sequence encodes CASSYRGQGQYF.

CDR3 residues: CASSTGTPQETQYF. DNA of the CDR3: TGTGCCAGCAGTACCGGGACACCGCAAGAGACCCAGTACTTC. The genes are TRBV6-1 and TRBJ2-5, with a tentative D call TRBD1 (6 bases). Germline V gene lookup returns CDR1 MNHNS and CDR2 SASEGT. V lost 5 bases and J lost 2, with 12 bases in between. CDR3 size: 14 residues.

Many counts were recorded for this clone. The chain carries TRBV28 and TRBJ2-1, with D unclear. Between the trimmed V and J ends, which lost 9 bases and 1 base, there was a span of 7 bases. The germline CDR1 and CDR2 sequences are MDHEN and SYDVKM. CDR3 length: 12 amino acids. CDR3: CASGYSYNEQFF. CDR3 sequence (DNA): TGTGCCAGTGGCTATTCCTACAATGAGCAGTTCTTC.

CDR3 in DNA: TGTGCCAGCAGCTTGGAAGGGACTAGCGGGAGGTACAATGAGCAGTTCTTC. This sequence encodes CASSLEGTSGRYNEQFF. The V call is TRBV5-6, the J call TRBJ2-1; TRBD2 aligns across 15 bases. V lost 0 bases, J lost 4 bases, and 2 bases stayed unmatched. Germline loops: CDR1 SGHDT, CDR2 YYEEEE. This CDR3 spans 17 amino acids.

The chain has TRBV4-1 and TRBJ2-1, with no clear D. Trimming removed 0 bases from V and 5 bases from J, with 11 bases in between. In germline, CDR1 is MGHRA, CDR2 YSYEKL. This CDR3 is 15 amino acids long. The CDR3 DNA is TGCGCCAGCAGCCAAGAAGGAAGGAGTAACAATGAGCAGTTCTTC. Its translation: CASSQEGRSNNEQFF.

The genes are TRBV18 and TRBJ2-5, with 10 bases matching TRBD2. V was pared by 3 bases and J by 4 bases, with 5 bases of the junction left unmatched. The CDR3 has 15 amino acids. In germline, CDR1 is KGHSH, CDR2 LQKENI. CDR3 in DNA: TGTGCCAGCTCACCCCTAGCGGGGGAGGTAGAGACCCAGTACTTC. Translation: CASSPLAGEVETQYF.

This clone was counted a single time. V gene TRBV28 combines with J gene TRBJ1-2; 8 nucleotides match TRBD1. Germline V CDR1 and CDR2: MDHEN, SYDVKM. This CDR3 spans 14 amino acids. Losses at the gene ends were 4 bases for V and 8 bases for J; bases not matched to a gene: 9. The CDR3 spells CASSSKLAGGGYTF. DNA of the CDR3: TGTGCCAGCAGTTCCAAGCTGGCAGGGGGCGGCTACACCTTC.

This clone turned up a few times. The chain links TRBV2 to TRBJ2-7, with TRBD1 matching 12 bases. Germline CDR1 is SNHLY and CDR2 is FYNNEI. J gave up 7 bases and V 4 bases, and 5 bases lay outside the gene matches. The CDR3 has 14 residues. CDR3 sequence (DNA): TGTGCCAGCAGTGCCGGGACAGGGGGCCGGGAGCAGTACTTC. This encodes CASSAGTGGREQYF.

The rearrangement joins TRBV9 to TRBJ2-6; D not resolved. Germline V lookup: CDR1 SGDLS, CDR2 YYNGEE. The ends were cut back, 0 bases at V and 4 bases at J, with 11 bases in the middle. The CDR3 sequence is 16 residues long. CDR3 sequence: CASSVEEGKGANVLTF. CDR3 bases: TGTGCCAGCAGCGTAGAAGAAGGTAAAGGGGCCAACGTCCTGACTTTC.

This clone was seen a single time. This chain connects TRBV6-1 to TRBJ2-7, with 7 positions matching TRBD2. The CDR3 totals 13 residues. V shed 6 bases and J 3 bases; nucleotides not matched to a gene: 5. Germline V CDR1 and CDR2: MNHNS, SASEGT. CDR3 in DNA: TGTGCCAGCAGCCAGGGACTACACTACGAGCAGTACTTC. Translated: CASSQGLHYEQYF.

The chain has TRBV6-6 and TRBJ1-2, with TRBD1 identical over 7 bases. The CDR3 has 14 residues. Germline assignment: CDR1 MNHNY and CDR2 SVGAGI (reference sequence). With V trimmed by 6 bases and J by 4 bases, 8 bases remained unmatched. DNA of the CDR3: TGTGCCAGCAGCGCCGACAGGGCTCCCTATGGCTACACCTTC. Its protein product is CASSADRAPYGYTF.

The J gene is TRBJ2-1, the V gene TRBV7-6; 10 nucleotides line up with TRBD2. This CDR3 region has 17 residues. The germline V gene encodes CDR1 SGHVS and CDR2 FNYEAQ. With V trimmed by 1 base and J by 8 bases, 11 bases remained unmatched. CDR3: CASSLGPLAGRPDEQFF. The CDR3 DNA reads TGTGCCAGCAGCTTAGGCCCACTAGCGGGGAGGCCCGATGAGCAGTTCTTC.

V and J are TRBV27 and TRBJ1-4, with D possibly TRBD1 on 5 matching bases. Per the germline V gene, CDR1 is MNHEY and CDR2 is SMNVEV (reference sequence). V lost 2 bases and J 6 bases, leaving 10 bases between the germline ends. The length of the CDR3 is 14 residues. The CDR3 spells CASSLLGQDEKLFF. CDR3 bases: TGTGCCAGCAGTTTACTGGGGCAGGATGAAAAACTGTTTTTT. Full variable domain (remainder filled in from reference TRBV27 and TRBJ1-4): EAQVTQNPRYLITVTGKKLTVTCSQNMNHEYMSWYRQDPGLGLRQIYYSMNVEVTDKGDVPEGYKVSRKEKRNFPLILESPSPNQTSLYFCASSLLGQDEKLFFGSGTQLSVL.

This chain links TRBV7-7 with TRBJ2-1, with D perhaps TRBD1 (5 bases). This CDR3 is 15 amino acids long. With 5 bases removed from V and 4 bases from J, the gap between germline ends came to 15 bases. CDR1 is SSHAT, CDR2 FNYEAQ, per germline (reference sequence). The CDR3 loop is CASSLRAAEYNEQFF. In nucleotides, the CDR3 is TGTGCCAGCAGCCTCAGGGCGGCAGAATACAATGAGCAGTTCTTC. The variable domain in full, completed from reference TRBV7-7 and TRBJ2-1, reads GAGVSQSPRYKVTKRGQDVTLRCDPISSHATLYWYQQALGQGPEFLTYFNYEAQPDKSGLPSDRFSAERPEGSISTLTIQRTEQRDSAMYRCASSLRAAEYNEQFFGPGTRLTVL.

V gene TRBV29-1 combines with J gene TRBJ2-3; D tentatively fits TRBD1 or TRBD2 (5 bases each). There are 14 residues in the CDR3. CDR1 SQVTM and CDR2 ANQGSEA come from the germline V gene. Trimming cost V 1 base and J 3 bases, with 11 bases left between them. The CDR3 sequence: CSVEGQRRTDTQYF. Here the CDR3 DNA reads TGCAGCGTTGAAGGACAGCGGAGGACAGATACGCAGTATTTT.

The rearrangement links TRBV18 to TRBJ2-7; D gene ambiguous. The CDR3 is 13 amino acids. Germline values: CDR1 KGHSH, CDR2 LQKENI. V shed 2 bases and J shed 6 bases, with 11 bases lying between them. CDR3: CASSPSSGSEQYF. The CDR3 DNA reads as TGTGCCAGCTCACCATCATCGGGCTCCGAGCAGTACTTC.

This clone was seen just once. At the DNA level, this CDR3 is encoded by other sequences in the same sample as well. The CDR3 loop is CASSLRGNQPQHF. The CDR3, as DNA: TGTGCCAGCAGTCTCAGGGGCAATCAGCCCCAGCATTTT. The V gene is TRBV14, the J gene TRBJ1-5, with D maybe TRBD1 (5 bases). Trimming cost V 6 bases and J 2 bases, with 8 bases left between them. The CDR3 consists of 13 residues. Germline-derived CDR1 and CDR2 are SGHDN and FVKESK.

This sequence joins TRBV7-8 and TRBJ1-3, with TRBD1 identical over 8 bases. Germline values: CDR1 SGHVS, CDR2 FQNEAQ. This CDR3 is built from 18 residues. Trimming cost V 5 bases and J 0 bases; bases outside gene matches: 12. The CDR3 here is CASSVFSRTGSSGNTIYF. The CDR3 DNA sequence: TGTGCCAGCAGCGTGTTCTCCAGGACAGGGTCCTCTGGAAACACCATATATTTT.

V is TRBV7-8 and J is TRBJ1-5; D gene ambiguous. CDR1 is SGHVS, CDR2 FQNEAQ, per germline. V dropped 1 base and J dropped 7 bases, with 8 bases sitting between them. The CDR3 sequence is 13 residues long. CDR3 sequence (DNA): TGTGCCAGCAGCTTAGGTGCCGTCCAGCCCCAGCATTTT. It encodes CASSLGAVQPQHF. The variable domain in full, completed from reference TRBV7-8 and TRBJ1-5, reads GAGVSQSPRYKVAKRGQDVALRCDPISGHVSLFWYQQALGQGPEFLTYFQNEAQLDKSGLPSDRFFAERPEGSVSTLKIQRTQQEDSAVYLCASSLGAVQPQHFGDGTRLSIL.

The chain is built from TRBV6-6 and TRBJ1-3; a possible D gene is TRBD1 (5 bases). The germline V and J ends were trimmed by 0 bases and 4 bases, with 10 bases remaining between them. The length of the CDR3 is 15 residues. Germline V gene data show CDR1 as MNHNY and CDR2 as SVGAGI (reference sequence). Written as DNA, the CDR3 is TGTGCCAGCAGTTACTCCGGGGGATCAGGAAACACCATATATTTT. This translates into CASSYSGGSGNTIYF.

This clone was recorded only once. The chain couples TRBV2 to TRBJ2-5; the D gene is possibly TRBD2 (6 bases). Germline CDR1 SNHLY, CDR2 FYNNEI. V was shortened by 6 bases and J by 3 bases, with 17 bases between the two germline ends. CDR3 length: 15 amino acids. DNA of the CDR3: TGTGCCAGCAGGGGTCAGGGCGGGACCAAAGAGACCCAGTACTTC. It encodes CASRGQGGTKETQYF. The full variable domain, completed using reference TRBV2 and TRBJ2-5, is EPEVTQTPSHQVTQMGQEVILRCVPISNHLYFYWYRQILGQKVEFLVSFYNNEISEKSEIFDDQFSVERPDGSNFTLKIRSTKLEDSAMYFCASRGQGGTKETQYFGPGTRLLVL.

This clone was seen once. The chain links TRBV6-5 to TRBJ1-2; 9 positions match TRBD1. V lost 2 bases, J lost 3 bases, and 7 bases stayed unmatched. From germline, CDR1 is MNHEY and CDR2 SVGAGI. The CDR3 covers 16 residues. CDR3 bases: TGTGCCAGCAGTTACAGCGGACAGGGGCTATACTATGGCTACACCTTC. This translates into CASSYSGQGLYYGYTF.

The gene calls are TRBV9 and TRBJ2-1; D gene unclear. The CDR3 extends over 16 amino acids. From germline, CDR1 is SGDLS and CDR2 YYNGEE. Between the trimmed V and J ends, which lost 4 bases and 4 bases, there was a span of 18 bases. Here the CDR3 reads CASSPRWQGEYNEQFF. The CDR3, as DNA: TGTGCCAGCAGCCCCCGATGGCAAGGCGAATACAATGAGCAGTTCTTC.